A selection of T cell receptor beta chains follows, all from one sample in a study of shared clonotypes between healthy human individuals. Only in-frame clones appear in the TCRdb table, and some are missing; sequencing was by immunoSEQ multiplex PCR. The sample has hundreds of thousands of clones; around 73% are singletons. The source material was memory CD4+ T cells sorted from blood. These receptors all stem from a woman aged 25 to 45 in good health. Each CDR3 is given with its conserved first and last residue. Fields, in order: clone size, J gene, V gene, D gene, CDR3 protein, CDR3 DNA. The D gene is left open where the match is weak. Rows may omit the clone size; those that give it use once, few, many or a size class.

few	TRBJ2-3	TRBV7-6	TRBD2	CASSAGLGTDTQYF	TGTGCCAGCAGCGCAGGACTAGGTACAGATACGCAGTATTTT
few	TRBJ2-7	TRBV7-9	TRBD2	CASSFLAGGPYEQYF	TGTGCCAGCAGCTTTCTAGCGGGAGGGCCCTACGAGCAGTACTTC
.	TRBJ1-1	TRBV30	.	CAWSPGSIPEAFF	TGTGCCTGGAGTCCAGGATCGATACCTGAAGCTTTCTTT
.	TRBJ2-3	TRBV6-5	.	CASSLRQGTDTQYF	TGTGCCAGCAGTTTGCGACAGGGCACAGATACGCAGTATTTT
many	TRBJ2-1	TRBV6-5	TRBD1	CASSYAQGANEQFF	TGTGCCAGCAGTTACGCACAGGGGGCCAATGAGCAGTTCTTC
.	TRBJ1-3	TRBV5-1	TRBD1	CASGQGAGNTIYF	TGCGCCAGCGGTCAGGGGGCTGGAAACACCATATATTTT
.	TRBJ2-5	TRBV11-2	.	CASSPNGAAETQYF	TGTGCCAGCAGCCCCAACGGAGCGGCGGAGACCCAGTACTTC
.	TRBJ2-3	TRBV5-1	.	CASSWSDSTDTQYF	TGCGCCAGCAGCTGGTCGGACAGCACAGATACGCAGTATTTT
.	TRBJ1-4	TRBV28	.	CASSLVLEKLFF	TGTGCCAGCAGTTTAGTCCTAGAAAAACTGTTTTTT
.	TRBJ2-7	TRBV19	TRBD1	CASSIGTGNTYEQYF	TGTGCCAGTAGTATCGGGACAGGAAATACCTACGAGCAGTACTTC
.	TRBJ2-1	TRBV4-2	TRBD1	CASSQGQGAGNEQFF	TGTGCCAGCAGCCAAGGCCAGGGGGCCGGCAATGAGCAGTTCTTC
.	TRBJ2-1	TRBV5-1	TRBD2	CASSLGGLAGYNEQFF	TGCGCCAGCAGCTTGGGAGGACTAGCGGGCTACAATGAGCAGTTCTTC
.	TRBJ1-5	TRBV27	.	CASRRNQGGNQPQHF	TGTGCCAGCAGACGAAACCAAGGGGGCAATCAGCCCCAGCATTTT
few	TRBJ1-2	TRBV6-5	TRBD1	CASSYQGAGGYTF	TGTGCCAGCAGCTACCAGGGGGCGGGTGGCTACACCTTC
.	TRBJ2-3	TRBV5-8	TRBD2	CASLPGRLAGITDTQYF	TGTGCCAGCCTCCCCGGGCGACTAGCGGGAATCACAGATACGCAGTATTTT
.	TRBJ2-7	TRBV2	.	CAGRGDASYEQYF	TGTGCCGGAAGAGGGGATGCCTCCTACGAGCAGTACTTC
.	TRBJ1-5	TRBV27	.	CASSRGGSNQPQHF	TGTGCCAGCAGTAGGGGAGGGAGCAATCAGCCCCAGCATTTT
.	TRBJ2-1	TRBV6-5	TRBD2	CASSRGLDGNEQFF	TGTGCCAGCAGCCGGGGACTAGATGGGAACGAGCAGTTCTTC
.	TRBJ1-1	TRBV6-1	.	CASSPGVLNTEAFF	TGTGCCAGCAGTCCGGGCGTGTTGAACACTGAAGCTTTCTTT
.	TRBJ2-7	TRBV11-2	.	CASSLVEGMVQYF	TGTGCCAGCAGCTTAGTAGAGGGAATGGTGCAGTACTTC
few	TRBJ1-1	TRBV10-3	.	CAISDGEIGAFF	TGTGCCATCAGTGATGGGGAAATCGGAGCTTTCTTT
.	TRBJ2-7	TRBV5-1	.	CASSTSGTRNVYEQYF	TGCGCCAGCAGCACCTCCGGGACAAGGAACGTCTACGAGCAGTACTTC
.	TRBJ1-1	TRBV29-1	.	CSVNTELAAFF	TGCAGCGTTAACACTGAGCTCGCAGCTTTCTTT
.	TRBJ1-1	TRBV6-1	TRBD1	CASGKQGAGTEAFF	TGTGCCAGCGGCAAACAGGGGGCGGGCACTGAAGCTTTCTTT
.	TRBJ2-5	TRBV6-1	TRBD1	CAISDRGRQETQYF	TGTGCCATTTCGGACAGGGGGCGGCAAGAGACCCAGTACTTC
few	TRBJ2-7	TRBV5-1	.	CASSLEGPPYEQYF	TGCGCCAGCAGCTTGGAGGGGCCCCCCTACGAGCAGTACTTC
.	TRBJ2-7	TRBV6-5	.	CASSYGGRGQYEQYF	TGTGCCAGCAGTTACGGGGGGAGGGGGCAATACGAGCAGTACTTC
.	TRBJ2-7	TRBV2	TRBD2	CASNPTSSSYEQYF	TGTGCCAGCAACCCGACTAGCAGCTCCTACGAGCAGTACTTC
.	TRBJ2-7	TRBV6-5	.	CASSYSFGTRPYEQYF	TGTGCCAGCAGTTACTCCTTTGGGACTCGACCCTACGAGCAGTACTTC
.	TRBJ2-7	TRBV28	.	CASSSKQAFSYEQYF	TGTGCCAGCAGTTCAAAACAGGCCTTCTCCTACGAGCAGTACTTC
once	TRBJ2-5	TRBV5-5	.	CASSSEQGIGETQYF	TGTGCCAGCTCGTCTGAGCAGGGAATCGGAGAGACCCAGTACTTC
.	TRBJ2-1	TRBV30	.	CAWRPGTYNEQFF	TGTGCCTGGCGCCCGGGTACCTACAATGAGCAGTTCTTC
once	TRBJ2-3	TRBV15	.	CATSRVLGTLPGATDTQYF	TGTGCCACCAGCAGAGTGCTCGGGACCCTACCGGGAGCTACAGATACGCAGTATTTT
.	TRBJ2-7	TRBV15	.	CATAPNLDSYEQYF	TGTGCCACCGCTCCGAACCTAGATTCCTACGAGCAGTACTTC
few	TRBJ2-1	TRBV30	.	CAWSVLGRGLGGDEQFF	TGTGCCTGGAGTGTACTGGGTCGGGGACTCGGAGGGGATGAGCAGTTCTTC
.	TRBJ2-1	TRBV20-1	.	CSASLWDEQFF	TGCAGTGCTAGTCTTTGGGATGAGCAGTTCTTC
.	TRBJ2-7	TRBV14	.	CASSQAGVSYEQYF	TGTGCCAGCAGCCAAGCTGGGGTCTCCTACGAGCAGTACTTC
.	TRBJ2-3	TRBV5-1	.	CASSLGRETDTQYF	TGCGCCAGCAGCTTGGGCCGGGAGACAGATACGCAGTATTTT
few	TRBJ1-5	TRBV7-9	.	CASSLGVGGNQPQHF	TGTGCCAGCAGCCTCGGGGTCGGGGGCAATCAGCCCCAGCATTTT
.	TRBJ2-7	TRBV6-5	.	CASSYSLQLGEQYF	TGTGCCAGCAGTTACAGCTTGCAGTTAGGCGAGCAGTACTTC
.	TRBJ1-2	TRBV7-9	.	CASSAQEYGYTF	TGTGCCAGCAGTGCACAGGAGTATGGCTACACCTTC
.	TRBJ2-1	TRBV28	.	CASSFLALNEQFF	TGTGCCAGCAGTTTCCTAGCCCTTAATGAGCAGTTCTTC
.	TRBJ2-1	TRBV2	TRBD2	CASSKTGTSGRNEQFF	TGTGCCAGCAGTAAAACCGGGACTAGCGGGAGAAATGAGCAGTTCTTC
.	TRBJ2-2	TRBV11-3	TRBD1	CASSTGTALTGELFF	TGTGCCAGCTCAACCGGGACAGCACTCACCGGGGAGCTGTTTTTT
.	TRBJ1-3	TRBV7-9	.	CASSPMPSSGNTIYF	TGTGCCAGCAGCCCAATGCCTAGCTCTGGAAACACCATATATTTT
.	TRBJ2-7	TRBV5-1	TRBD1	CASSLQGDIYEQYF	TGCGCCAGCAGCCTGCAGGGGGACATCTACGAGCAGTACTTC
.	TRBJ2-5	TRBV4-2	.	CASSQPGDWETQYF	TGTGCCAGCAGCCAACCCGGGGACTGGGAGACCCAGTACTTC
few	TRBJ1-1	TRBV10-3	TRBD1	CAISPGTAMNTEAFF	TGTGCCATCTCCCCCGGGACAGCGATGAACACTGAAGCTTTCTTT
few	TRBJ2-1	TRBV5-1	TRBD2	CASSGQREGLLNEQFF	TGCGCCAGCAGCGGCCAGCGGGAGGGTTTACTCAATGAGCAGTTCTTC
.	TRBJ1-2	TRBV5-1	.	CASSSTANYGYTF	TGCGCCAGCAGCTCCACAGCGAACTATGGCTACACCTTC
.	TRBJ1-5	TRBV6-1	.	CASSGTQGRGQPQHF	TGTGCCAGCAGTGGAACACAGGGACGGGGGCAGCCCCAGCATTTT
few	TRBJ2-3	TRBV7-6	.	CASSLARLGAPQGTQYF	TGTGCCAGCAGCTTAGCGCGATTAGGGGCCCCACAGGGTACGCAGTATTTT
.	TRBJ1-3	TRBV28	.	CASTQWGGFSNTIYF	TGTGCCAGCACACAATGGGGGGGTTTTTCGAACACCATATATTTT
.	TRBJ2-1	TRBV10-3	TRBD2	CAISESMASGDYNEQFF	TGTGCCATCAGTGAGTCGATGGCTAGCGGGGACTACAATGAGCAGTTCTTC
.	TRBJ2-7	TRBV2	.	CASTLGYEQYF	TGTGCCAGCACATTAGGCTACGAGCAGTACTTC
.	TRBJ1-1	TRBV30	.	CAWNSLQNTEAFF	TGTGCCTGGAATTCGCTGCAGAACACTGAAGCTTTCTTT
.	TRBJ1-1	TRBV18	.	CASSPVQGDTEAFF	TGTGCCAGCTCACCAGTTCAAGGGGACACTGAAGCTTTCTTT
.	TRBJ2-5	TRBV6-1	TRBD1	CASSQDRGGETQYF	TGTGCCAGCAGTCAGGACAGGGGGGGGGAGACCCAGTACTTC
.	TRBJ2-1	TRBV29-1	.	CSVAGHINNEQFF	TGCAGCGTTGCGGGACACATTAACAATGAGCAGTTCTTC
.	TRBJ1-3	TRBV5-1	.	CASSHDSSGNTIYF	TGCGCCAGCAGTCATGACAGCTCTGGAAACACCATATATTTT